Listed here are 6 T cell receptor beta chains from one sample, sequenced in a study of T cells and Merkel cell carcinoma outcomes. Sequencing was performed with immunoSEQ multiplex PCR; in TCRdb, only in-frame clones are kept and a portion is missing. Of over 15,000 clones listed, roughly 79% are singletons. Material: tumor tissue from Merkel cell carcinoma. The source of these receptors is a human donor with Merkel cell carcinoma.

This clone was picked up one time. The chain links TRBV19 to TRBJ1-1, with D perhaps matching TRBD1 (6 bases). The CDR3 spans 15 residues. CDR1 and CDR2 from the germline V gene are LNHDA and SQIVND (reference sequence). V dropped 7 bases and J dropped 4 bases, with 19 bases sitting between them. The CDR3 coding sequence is TGTGCCAGTACCCCCCTCCGCCCAGGGGCCACTGAAGCTTTCTTT. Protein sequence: CASTPLRPGATEAFF.

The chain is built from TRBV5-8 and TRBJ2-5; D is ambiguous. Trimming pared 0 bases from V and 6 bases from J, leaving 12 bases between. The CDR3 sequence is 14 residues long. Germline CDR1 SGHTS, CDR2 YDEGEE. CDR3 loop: CASSLGTATQTQYF. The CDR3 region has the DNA TGTGCCAGCAGCTTGGGGACCGCCACCCAGACCCAGTACTTC. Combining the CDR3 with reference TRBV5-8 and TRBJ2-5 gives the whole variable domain EAGVTQSPTHLIKTRGQQATLRCSPISGHTSVYWYQQALGLGLQFLLWYDEGEERNRGNFPPRFSGRQFPNYSSELNVNALELEDSALYLCASSLGTATQTQYFGPGTRLLVL.

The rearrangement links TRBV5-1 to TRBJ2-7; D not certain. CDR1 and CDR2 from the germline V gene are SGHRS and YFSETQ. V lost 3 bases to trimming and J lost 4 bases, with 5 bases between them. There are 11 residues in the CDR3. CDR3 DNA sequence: TGCGCCAGCAGCTCCCAATACGAGCAGTACTTC. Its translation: CASSSQYEQYF. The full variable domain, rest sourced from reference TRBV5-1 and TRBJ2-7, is KAGVTQTPRYLIKTRGQQVTLSCSPISGHRSVSWYQQTPGQGLQFLFEYFSETQRNKGNFPGRFSGRQFSNSRSEMNVSTLELGDSALYLCASSSQYEQYFGPGTRLTVT.

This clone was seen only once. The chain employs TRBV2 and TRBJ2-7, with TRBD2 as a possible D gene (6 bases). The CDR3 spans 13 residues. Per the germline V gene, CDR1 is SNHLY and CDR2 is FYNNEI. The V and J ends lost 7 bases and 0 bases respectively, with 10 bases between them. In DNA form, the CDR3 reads TGTGCCAGCAATGGAGGGAGCTCCTACGAGCAGTACTTC. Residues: CASNGGSSYEQYF.

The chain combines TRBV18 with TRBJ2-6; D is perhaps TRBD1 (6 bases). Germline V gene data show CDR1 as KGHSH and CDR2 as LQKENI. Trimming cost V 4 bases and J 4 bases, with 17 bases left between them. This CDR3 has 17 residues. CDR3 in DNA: TGTGCCAGCTCACAAACTAAAAACAGGGCCGGGGCCAACGTCCTGACTTTC. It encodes CASSQTKNRAGANVLTF.

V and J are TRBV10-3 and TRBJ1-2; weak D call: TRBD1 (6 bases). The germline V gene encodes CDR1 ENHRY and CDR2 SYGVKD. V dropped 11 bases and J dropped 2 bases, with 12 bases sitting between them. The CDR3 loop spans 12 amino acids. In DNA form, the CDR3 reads TGTGCCTCGGAGGGGGAGAACTATGGCTACACCTTC. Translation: CASEGENYGYTF.